Listed below are T cell receptor beta chains from one sample, sequenced in a study of shared clonotypes between healthy human individuals. Assay: immunoSEQ multiplex PCR; the TCRdb copy retains only in-frame clones and omits some. This sample carries about 2 million clones, about 95% of them seen once, and the ten largest clones take more than 0.95%. Sequencing used naive CD8+ T cells sorted from blood. Source of these receptors: a man aged 18 to 29 in good health. The CDR3 runs from the conserved cysteine through the conserved F or W. D genes are given only for firm matches. For some rows the clone size is stated as once, few or many, or as a class when expanded; others skip it.

CDR3 | DNA | V | D | J | size
CASSVAEDRGLYEQYF | TGTGCCAGCAGCGTAGCCGAGGACAGGGGCCTTTACGAGCAGTACTTC | TRBV9 | TRBD1 | TRBJ2-7 | .
CASSDLDGPTNEKLFF | TGTGCCAGCAGTGACCTGGACGGCCCAACTAATGAAAAACTGTTTTTT | TRBV2 | . | TRBJ1-4 | .
CASSEGTVNTEAFF | TGCGCCAGCAGCGAGGGGACGGTGAACACTGAAGCTTTCTTT | TRBV5-1 | . | TRBJ1-1 | .
CASSPTSGSSGELFF | TGTGCCAGCAGTCCGACTAGCGGGAGTTCCGGGGAGCTGTTTTTT | TRBV6-5 | TRBD2 | TRBJ2-2 | .
CASSLTPETVYEQYF | TGCGCCAGCAGCTTGACCCCCGAAACAGTTTACGAGCAGTACTTC | TRBV5-1 | . | TRBJ2-7 | .
CASSEASSGFYEQYF | TGTGCCAGCAGTGAAGCCTCTTCGGGATTCTACGAGCAGTACTTC | TRBV2 | . | TRBJ2-7 | .
CASSVAPLRREQTEAFF | TGTGCCAGCAGCGTAGCCCCGTTGAGGCGAGAACAAACTGAAGCTTTCTTT | TRBV9 | . | TRBJ1-1 | .
CASRGTGGNSPLHF | TGTGCCAGCAGGGGGACAGGAGGCAATTCACCCCTCCACTTT | TRBV6-1 | TRBD1 | TRBJ1-6 | .
CASSLAGGPSGELFF | TGTGCCAGCAGTTTAGCGGGAGGGCCCTCCGGGGAGCTGTTTTTT | TRBV6-5 | TRBD2 | TRBJ2-2 | .
CASSKGGQPQHF | TGTGCCAGCAGCAAGGGAGGTCAGCCCCAGCATTTT | TRBV7-9 | . | TRBJ1-5 | few
CASSPGVVYGYTF | TGTGCCAGCAGTCCCGGGGTAGTCTATGGCTACACCTTC | TRBV21-1 | . | TRBJ1-2 | .
CASSLTASGELFF | TGTGCCAGCTCGCTAACGGCCTCCGGGGAGCTGTTTTTT | TRBV18 | . | TRBJ2-2 | .
CASRVTGGEKLFF | TGTGCCAGTAGGGTTACGGGGGGAGAAAAACTGTTTTTT | TRBV19 | . | TRBJ1-4 | .
CASSWTSATSYNEQFF | TGTGCCAGCAGTTGGACTAGCGCAACGTCCTACAATGAGCAGTTCTTC | TRBV6-5 | TRBD2 | TRBJ2-1 | .
CASSEARTGGDQPQHF | TGTGCCAGCAGTGAAGCGCGGACAGGGGGCGATCAGCCCCAGCATTTT | TRBV2 | TRBD1 | TRBJ1-5 | .
CASSPGTDQETQYF | TGTGCTAGCAGCCCCGGGACGGATCAAGAGACCCAGTACTTC | TRBV7-7 | . | TRBJ2-5 | .
CASSDMAASTDTQYF | TGTGCCAGCAGTGACATGGCAGCGAGCACAGATACGCAGTATTTT | TRBV2 | . | TRBJ2-3 | .
CAWSTGSSGNTIYF | TGTGCCTGGAGTACTGGGAGCTCTGGAAACACCATATATTTT | TRBV30 | . | TRBJ1-3 | .
CASSLGGQSWNLEGYTF | TGTGCCAGCAGCTTGGGGGGACAGAGCTGGAATTTGGAGGGCTACACCTTC | TRBV5-6 | TRBD1 | TRBJ1-2 | .
CASSDWTSDTSEQYF | TGTGCCAGCAGTGACTGGACTAGCGACACGAGCGAGCAGTACTTC | TRBV2 | TRBD2 | TRBJ2-7 | .
CASSLGQGAMYEQYF | TGTGCCAGCAGCCTAGGACAGGGGGCTATGTACGAGCAGTACTTC | TRBV7-8 | TRBD1 | TRBJ2-7 | .
CASSLEAGELYEQYF | TGTGCCAGCAGCTTAGAGGCAGGGGAACTCTACGAGCAGTACTTC | TRBV7-6 | . | TRBJ2-7 | .
CASSQDSSSGQETQYF | TGTGCCAGCAGCCAAGACTCGTCTAGCGGGCAAGAGACCCAGTACTTC | TRBV14 | TRBD2 | TRBJ2-5 | .
CASSANRGANYGYTF | TGTGCCAGCAGCGCGAACAGGGGGGCTAACTATGGCTACACCTTC | TRBV9 | TRBD1 | TRBJ1-2 | .
CASTTGQGNQPQHF | TGCGCCAGCACCACGGGACAGGGAAATCAGCCCCAGCATTTT | TRBV10-2 | TRBD1 | TRBJ1-5 | .
CASSAGQGVVETQYF | TGTGCCAGCAGTGCTGGACAGGGGGTAGTGGAGACCCAGTACTTC | TRBV2 | TRBD1 | TRBJ2-5 | .
CASSLEGRYEQYF | TGCGCCAGCAGCTTGGAGGGGCGCTACGAGCAGTACTTC | TRBV5-1 | . | TRBJ2-7 | .
CASSSSGTGEFGANVLTF | TGTGCCAGCAGCTCTTCCGGGACAGGGGAGTTCGGGGCCAACGTCCTGACTTTC | TRBV7-8 | TRBD1 | TRBJ2-6 | .
CASRPGQHNSPLHF | TGTGCCAGCAGGCCGGGACAGCATAATTCACCCCTCCACTTT | TRBV6-1 | TRBD1 | TRBJ1-6 | .
CASSLVSDRAYEQYF | TGCGCCAGCAGCTTGGTTTCCGACAGGGCCTACGAGCAGTACTTC | TRBV5-1 | TRBD1 | TRBJ2-7 | .
CASEGVQGTAFF | TGTGCCAGCGAAGGGGTACAGGGAACAGCTTTCTTT | TRBV6-1 | . | TRBJ1-1 | .
CASSSAGILDEKLFF | TGTGCCAGCAGCTCGGCAGGGATCCTCGACGAAAAACTGTTTTTT | TRBV7-8 | . | TRBJ1-4 | once
CASSYSHGFHEQYF | TGTGCCAGCAGTTACTCTCACGGTTTTCACGAGCAGTACTTC | TRBV6-5 | . | TRBJ2-7 | once
CASTASYNEQFF | TGTGCCAGCACGGCCTCCTACAATGAGCAGTTCTTC | TRBV6-5 | . | TRBJ2-1 | .
CASRGLGANVLTF | TGTGCCAGCAGGGGGTTAGGGGCCAACGTCCTGACTTTC | TRBV28 | . | TRBJ2-6 | .
CSVEDWASGSRSETQYF | TGCAGCGTTGAAGATTGGGCCAGTGGAAGTCGTTCAGAGACCCAGTACTTC | TRBV29-1 | . | TRBJ2-5 | once
CASSLVRGGSYEQYF | TGTGCCAGCAGCTTGGTCAGGGGTGGTTCCTACGAGCAGTACTTC | TRBV7-9 | . | TRBJ2-7 | .
CASSQLGTGISGELFF | TGTGCCAGCTCCCAATTGGGGACAGGGATCTCCGGGGAGCTGTTTTTT | TRBV28 | TRBD1 | TRBJ2-2 | .
CASSNRGGLDNEQFF | TGTGCCAGCAGCAACAGGGGAGGGTTGGACAATGAGCAGTTCTTC | TRBV6-6 | . | TRBJ2-1 | .
CASSQDPRPGGEQFF | TGCGCCAGCAGCCAAGATCCCAGACCTGGGGGTGAGCAGTTCTTC | TRBV4-1 | . | TRBJ2-1 | .
CASSWTGGNYGYTF | TGTGCCAGCAGTTGGACAGGGGGGAACTATGGCTACACCTTC | TRBV6-5 | TRBD1 | TRBJ1-2 | .
CSVEGGGSSTDTQYF | TGCAGCGTTGAAGGGGGCGGGAGTAGCACAGATACGCAGTATTTT | TRBV29-1 | TRBD2 | TRBJ2-3 | .
CASSLAGAQQYF | TGTGCCAGCAGCTTAGCGGGAGCGCAACAGTACTTC | TRBV7-9 | . | TRBJ2-4 | .
CASSLSGTGAYEQYF | TGTGCCAGCAGTCTTAGCGGGACGGGGGCCTACGAGCAGTACTTC | TRBV6-5 | TRBD2 | TRBJ2-7 | .
CASSLIAGPAFF | TGTGCCAGCAGCTTGATAGCGGGCCCAGCTTTCTTC | TRBV5-6 | TRBD2 | TRBJ2-1 | .